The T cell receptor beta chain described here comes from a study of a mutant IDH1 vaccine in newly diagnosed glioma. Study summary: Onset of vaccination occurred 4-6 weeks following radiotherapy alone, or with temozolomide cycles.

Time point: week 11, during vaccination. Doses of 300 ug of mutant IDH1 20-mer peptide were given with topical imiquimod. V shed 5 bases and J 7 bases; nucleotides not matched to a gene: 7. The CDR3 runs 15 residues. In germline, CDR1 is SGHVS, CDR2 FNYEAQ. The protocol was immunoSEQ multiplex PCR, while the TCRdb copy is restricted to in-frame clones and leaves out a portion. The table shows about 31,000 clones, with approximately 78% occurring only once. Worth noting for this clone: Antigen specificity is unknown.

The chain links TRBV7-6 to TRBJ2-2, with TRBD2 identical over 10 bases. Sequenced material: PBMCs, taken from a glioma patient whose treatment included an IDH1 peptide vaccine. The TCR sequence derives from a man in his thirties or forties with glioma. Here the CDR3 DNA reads TGTGCCAGCAGCAGCGAGCGGGGGGGAAGCGGGGAGCTGTTTTTT. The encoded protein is CASSSERGGSGELFF.